Given below is one T cell receptor beta chain in context. Its target antigen remains unknown. No base-level quality is on record; no much larger clone is a single base apart. The data originate from a study of blood T cell repertoires in COVID-19 (dated by TCRdb to between 2020 and 2021). About the investigation overall: Samples covering the acute and convalescent phases of COVID-19 were provided by collaborators in the United States, Italy and Spain. Where available, HLA class I and class II types were taken from metadata supplied by the sample provider and were not determined by assay-based typing. Deeply sampled blood TCRbeta repertoires from subjects exposed to, actively infected with, or recovered from COVID-19 were included in the dataset. The repertoires were released in a freely available public database meant as a resource for research on the immune response to SARS-CoV-2. The sample metadata nearly always contained a de-identified subject ID, COVID-19 status, age in years and sex. The material from the prospective study consisted of cDNA or gDNA derived from T cells, B-cell-depleted T cells, or PBMCs. Samples came from the ongoing ImmuneRACE study (first 160 participants) plus 1,254 subjects from 6 global collaborators. On the study overall, not on this receptor specifically: The quantity of clinical and demographic metadata differed by source and by participant and was supplied without curation.

Unmatched junction bases come to 21, with V trimmed by 4 bases and J by 6 bases. According to the germline V gene, CDR1 reads SQVTM and CDR2 reads ANQGSEA. Counted from cysteine to phenylalanine, this CDR3 has 18 amino acids. Here the CDR3 DNA is all that survives: 54 bases in frame from base 1. Enrolling through a virtual design, the prospective study's participants ranged in age from roughly 18 to 95 years and lived across roughly 23 United States geographic areas. In the prospective study, cohorts were assigned on the basis of participant-reported clinical history obtained from a screening survey and a study questionnaire. In the prospective study, whole blood, serum and a nasopharyngeal or oropharyngeal swab were collected from each participant by mobile phlebotomists. Over a 2-month period, participants in the prospective study had the option of providing additional blood draws and questionnaires. Prospective study blood samples were shipped either frozen or at room temperature before DNA extraction.

TCRbeta CDR3 regions were amplified from genomic DNA by means of the immunoSEQ Assay, a bias-controlled multiplex PCR. On the authors' methods: Within the assay, amplification of reference gene primers was used to estimate how many nucleated cells each sample contained. To quantify the absolute abundance of each unique TCRbeta CDR3 rearrangement, sequence reads were collapsed and filtered. For each sample, productive Simpson clonality was calculated as the square root of Simpson's diversity index across productive rearrangements. Not all clones reach the TCRdb copy of this immuneACCESS table, which keeps in-frame sequences only. Checked studies attribute under half of the gap to unresolved V genes and leave the rest unexplained. V and J calls and clone size follow that table, whereas D and trimming were derived from the DNA. This sample has approximately 270,000 clones in its table, and about nine tenths of those were observed once. 4.1% of the sample is taken by the ten largest.

This clonotype was obtained from a woman in her twenties or thirties with acute COVID-19. Material for sequencing was PBMCs or T cells enriched from blood (not recorded which). The sequence joins TRBV29-1 to TRBJ2-3, and 8 junction bases match TRBD2. At the DNA level, the sequence is TGCAGCGTTGTTCTATTCAGCGGGAGTTCGGCTGGGACGGATACGCAGTATTTT. It is translated as CSVVLFSGSSAGTDTQYF.